This T cell receptor (beta chain) was recovered during a study of response to subunit inactivated influenza vaccine. This clonotype was seen a few times. TCRdb ran MiXCR on the RT-PCR reads and lists one entry per CDR3 protein. Of hundreds of thousands of distinct CDR3 sequences in the sample, approximately 17% were seen once. Trimming cost V 0 bases and J 3 bases, with 15 bases left between them. There are 16 residues in the CDR3. The germline V gene encodes CDR1 LGHNA and CDR2 YSLEER. This receptor was obtained from a man between 45 and 60 years old who received an inactivated influenza vaccine. This sequence joins TRBV4-3 and TRBJ2-7, with D perhaps matching TRBD1 or TRBD2 (5 bases each). The sequencing here drew on PBMCs from blood, taken more than 4 days after vaccination. The CDR3 DNA sequence: TGCGCCAGCAGCCAAGATTTGGGACCTGACAACTACGAGCAGTACTTC. This encodes CASSQDLGPDNYEQYF.